Sequencing of this T cell receptor beta chain was carried out in a study of T cell repertoires in cytomegalovirus infection. In its sample, this clonotype was seen many times. Its matching antigen is unknown. From the reads, TCRdb called clonotypes with MiXCR, one entry per CDR3 protein. The sample has hundreds of thousands of distinct CDR3 sequences, 25% to 30% seen once; the top ten hold 20%. The origin of this receptor is a human donor in good health (CMV status not recorded). Some clones in this sample may be carry-over from other donors' samples. Specimen: cultured PBMCs, collected from culture after CMV antigen stimulation.

CDR3 DNA sequence: TGTGCCAGCAGCTTAAACCCACTCGCGACAGGGGGAACTGAAGCTTTCTTT. It yields the protein CASSLNPLATGGTEAFF. The gene calls are TRBV7-3 and TRBJ1-1; 9 nucleotides agree with TRBD1. Unmatched junction bases numbered 11, after V lost 1 base and J lost 5 bases. The length of the CDR3 is 17 residues. Germline V gene sequence: CDR1 SGHTA, CDR2 FQGTGA.